The 20 T cell receptor beta chains below all came from one sample that was sequenced in a study of naive and memory T cell subsets. Four PCR rounds used nested alpha and beta constant region primers plus the SP2 primer. MiXCR was run by TCRdb on the UMI-ligation and nested PCR reads, yielding one entry per CDR3 protein. In the table there are roughly 2,200 distinct CDR3 sequences, approximately 4% of which are singletons. Treatment given: skin biopsy from saline-injected control site (resident skin T cells). Reverse transcription used DNase-treated unsorted total RNA, aiming for roughly 1 to 1000 ng. The sample was skin, taken from a saline injection site in the skin. The receptor source for this set is an adult in good health.

In its sample, this clonotype was seen many times. The rearrangement joins TRBV12-3 or TRBV12-4 to TRBJ1-2, with unresolved D. Trimming stripped 3 bases from V and 4 bases from J, with 12 bases between. The CDR3 contains 14 residues. CDR3 nucleotides: TGTGCCAGCAGTTTGGGCGCGAGAGGCTATGGCTACACCTTC. Its translation: CASSLGARGYGYTF.

This clonotype is medium-sized (0.01 to 0.1%). This sequence joins TRBV20-1 and TRBJ1-5, with 10 bases lining up with TRBD1. The trim removed 0 bases at V and 6 bases at J, leaving 11 bases unmatched. Germline V lookup: CDR1 DFQATT, CDR2 SNEGSKA (reference sequence). The CDR3 contains 17 residues. The CDR3 region has the DNA TGCAGTGCTAGAGATCTTTCAGGGACAGGGGATGCTCAGCCCCAGCATTTT. It encodes CSARDLSGTGDAQPQHF.

Judged by abundance, this clonotype is medium-sized. The chain employs TRBV20-1 and TRBJ1-1; D might be TRBD1 (6 bases). V lost 5 bases and J 0 bases, leaving 16 bases between the germline ends. The CDR3 runs to 15 residues. Germline lookup yields CDR1 DFQATT and CDR2 SNEGSKA (reference sequence). The CDR3 DNA is TGCAGTGCTGTAAACAGGGATGGGATGAACACTGAAGCTTTCTTT. Translating gives CSAVNRDGMNTEAFF.

By share of the sample, this clonotype is medium-sized. The chain uses TRBV10-3 and TRBJ2-3; tentatively, D is TRBD2 (5 bases). The CDR3 is made up of 15 amino acids. Germline assignment: CDR1 ENHRY and CDR2 SYGVKD. Between the trimmed V and J ends, which lost 3 bases and 5 bases, there was a span of 15 bases. The DNA of the CDR3 is TGTGCCATCAGTGAAGGGTTCGGGAACCAAGATACGCAGTATTTT. It codes for CAISEGFGNQDTQYF.

This clonotype showed up just a few times. The chain carries TRBV23-1 and TRBJ1-1, with D possibly matching TRBD1 (5 bases). TRBV23-1 is reported as an ORF; its role is uncertain. V dropped 2 bases and J dropped 1 base, with 11 bases sitting between them. The CDR3 contains 15 residues. The DNA for the CDR3 is TGCGCCAGCAGTCAACCTGGGGGAGGGAACACTGAAGCTTTCTTT. Translating it yields CASSQPGGGNTEAFF.

In its sample, this clonotype is medium-sized (0.01 to 0.1%). This chain joins TRBV29-1 and TRBJ2-7; 12 positions agree with TRBD2. The CDR3 is 14 amino acids. Germline CDR1 SQVTM, CDR2 ANQGSEA. V dropped 4 bases and J dropped 6; count of bases not matched to a gene: 7. The CDR3 protein is CSVASGRAAGEQYF. CDR3 DNA sequence: TGCAGCGTTGCTAGCGGGAGGGCCGCCGGCGAGCAGTACTTC.

By its share, this clonotype is medium-sized. This chain uses TRBV6-2 or TRBV6-3 with TRBJ2-5; 13 bases map to TRBD2. The CDR3 extends over 15 amino acids. V shed 4 bases and J 5 bases; nucleotides not matched to a gene: 4. Per the germline V gene, CDR1 is MNHEY and CDR2 is SVGEGT. Written as DNA, the CDR3 is TGTGCCAGCAGTTGGACTAGCGGGAGCGGGGAGACCCAGTACTTC. This sequence encodes CASSWTSGSGETQYF.

By its share, this clonotype is medium-sized. V usage is TRBV27 and J usage is TRBJ1-1; 7 bases map to TRBD1. Losses at the gene ends were 6 bases for V and 6 bases for J; bases not matched to a gene: 7. Germline V lookup: CDR1 MNHEY, CDR2 SMNVEV (reference sequence). The CDR3 is 13 amino acids. CDR3: CASRQGLSSEAFF. The CDR3 bases are TGTGCCAGCAGACAGGGGTTGTCCTCTGAAGCTTTCTTT.

By share, this clonotype counts as medium-sized. This chain uses TRBV13 with TRBJ2-3; possible D gene TRBD1, 5 bases. The CDR3 is made up of 13 amino acids. V lost 5 bases and J lost 6, with 12 bases in between. Per germline, CDR1 PRHDT and CDR2 FYEKMQ (reference sequence). The CDR3 spells CASSGLGADTQYF. In DNA, the CDR3 is TGTGCCAGCAGCGGGCTAGGGGCTGATACGCAGTATTTT.

By proportion, this clonotype is medium-sized (0.01 to 0.1%). V usage is TRBV15 and J usage is TRBJ1-2; D possibly corresponds to TRBD1 (5 bases). Trimming removed 1 base at V and 4 bases at J, with 16 bases between. This CDR3 has 16 residues. Germline CDR1 and CDR2: LNHNV and YYDKDF (reference sequence). The CDR3 loop reads CATSRGVKGVGYGYTF. The CDR3, as DNA: TGTGCCACCAGCAGAGGGGTGAAAGGGGTCGGCTATGGCTACACCTTC.

By sample share, this clonotype is medium-sized. The rearrangement links TRBV7-9 to TRBJ1-1, with D possibly TRBD1 on 5 matching bases. The CDR3 length is 13 residues. Per germline, CDR1 SEHNR and CDR2 FQNEAQ (reference sequence). V lost 3 bases to trimming and J lost 2 bases, with 7 bases between them. CDR3: CASSFGGNTEAFF. The CDR3 nucleotides read TGTGCCAGCAGCTTTGGGGGAAACACTGAAGCTTTCTTT.

This clonotype was observed a few times. This sequence joins TRBV18 and TRBJ1-1; D is uncertain. Germline V gene lookup returns CDR1 KGHSH and CDR2 LQKENI. Trimming removed 2 bases at V and 4 bases at J, with 5 bases between. The CDR3 is 12 amino acids. The chain's CDR3 is CASSPKGTEAFF. CDR3 DNA sequence: TGTGCCAGCTCACCAAAGGGCACTGAAGCTTTCTTT.

By proportion, this clonotype is medium-sized (0.01 to 0.1%). The rearrangement links TRBV6-5 to TRBJ2-1; D uncertain. Germline V gene data show CDR1 as MNHEY and CDR2 as SVGAGI. The CDR3 runs to 14 residues. V lost 6 bases to trimming and J lost 4 bases, with 13 bases between them. This CDR3 reads CASRPRGAYNEQFF. Here the CDR3 DNA reads TGTGCCAGCAGACCCCGCGGAGCTTACAATGAGCAGTTCTTC.

This clonotype is judged large. The chain uses TRBV3-1 and TRBJ2-1; D may be TRBD2 (5 bases). CDR1 is LGHDT, CDR2 YNNKEL, per germline (reference sequence). Trimming removed 3 bases at V and 10 bases at J, with 13 bases between. The CDR3 is 13 residues long. CDR3 in amino acids: CASSQFLAEEQFF. As DNA, the CDR3 is TGTGCCAGCAGCCAGTTTCTAGCAGAGGAGCAGTTCTTC.

This clonotype counts as medium-sized. The V call is TRBV20-1, the J call TRBJ2-3; TRBD2 matches at 9 bases. Losses at the gene ends were 3 bases for V and 2 bases for J; bases not matched to a gene: 9. This CDR3 region has 16 residues. Germline CDR1 is DFQATT and CDR2 is SNEGSKA (reference sequence). The CDR3 DNA reads as TGCAGTGCTAGTGCGCCTAGCGGGATCTTCACAGATACGCAGTATTTT. Amino acid sequence: CSASAPSGIFTDTQYF.

For this clonotype: A much larger clone differs by one base, so this may be a read error. This chain uses TRBV18 with TRBJ2-4, with 7 bases aligning to TRBD1. In germline, CDR1 is KGHSH, CDR2 LQKENI. CDR3 length equals 17 residues. In DNA form, the CDR3 reads TGTGTCAGCTCACCCACCCAGGGGGATTGGGCCAAAAACATTCAGTACTTC. Its translation: CVSSPTQGDWAKNIQYF.

This clonotype is classed as medium-sized. The rearrangement uses TRBV25-1 and TRBJ2-6, with D unresolved. V lost 2 bases and J 0 bases, leaving 8 bases between the germline ends. This CDR3 contains 16 residues. Germline loops: CDR1 MGHDK, CDR2 SYGVNS. The DNA of the CDR3 is TGTGCCAGCAGTGAAATGCGGCACTCTGGGGCCAACGTCCTGACTTTC. Residues: CASSEMRHSGANVLTF. Variable domain in full (rest from reference TRBV25-1 and TRBJ2-6): EADIYQTPRYLVIGTGKKITLECSQTMGHDKMYWYQQDPGMELHLIHYSYGVNSTEKGDLSSESTVSRIRTEHFPLTLESARPSHTSQYLCASSEMRHSGANVLTFGAGSRLTVL.

This clonotype rates as medium-sized (0.01 to 0.1%). This chain joins TRBV19 and TRBJ2-2, with 10 bases matching TRBD2. The V gene end was trimmed by 3 bases and the J gene end by 5 bases; junction bases not matched to a gene: 9. The germline gives CDR1 LNHDA, CDR2 SQIVND (reference sequence). The CDR3 covers 17 residues. CDR3 sequence (DNA): TGTGCCAGTAGTATCCGGCGTTTAGCGGGAGGAACCGGGGAGCTGTTTTTT. Its protein is CASSIRRLAGGTGELFF.

This clonotype is classed as medium-sized. The V and J genes are TRBV6-2 or TRBV6-3 and TRBJ1-2, with 7 positions matching TRBD1. The CDR3 extends over 16 amino acids. V lost 4 bases to trimming and J lost 2 bases; unmatched junction nucleotides: 10. The germline V gene has CDR1 MNHEY and CDR2 SVGEGT. The CDR3 nucleotides are TGTGCCAGCAGTTCAAAGACCGGGACAGTCAACTATGGCTACACCTTC. The encoded protein is CASSSKTGTVNYGYTF.

This clonotype was observed a handful of times. The chain carries TRBV2 and TRBJ1-2; D is undetermined. The CDR3 consists of 15 residues. The germline V gene encodes CDR1 SNHLY and CDR2 FYNNEI. Trimming removed 5 bases from V and 4 bases from J, with 17 bases in between. CDR3 nucleotides: TGTGCCAGCAGTTTGGACCCCTCGGTCAGCTATGGCTACACCTTC. Encoded protein: CASSLDPSVSYGYTF. The full variable domain, with the rest looked up from reference TRBV2 and TRBJ1-2, is EPEVTQTPSHQVTQMGQEVILRCVPISNHLYFYWYRQILGQKVEFLVSFYNNEISEKSEIFDDQFSVERPDGSNFTLKIRSTKLEDSAMYFCASSLDPSVSYGYTFGSGTRLTVV.